A selection of T cell receptor beta chains follows, all from one sample in a study of CD8 T cells in ankylosing spondylitis. One entry per CDR3 protein, called by TCRdb with MiXCR from the 5' RACE reads. The sample contains 450,000 or so distinct CDR3 sequences, about 25% of which appear only once. The sequencing input was blood, either unsorted or a sorted T cell fraction (not recorded which). The receptors originated from a male donor with ankylosing spondylitis. Both conserved end residues are part of each CDR3. The D gene is left open where the match is weak. Only part of the rows carry a size: once, few, many, or a class if the clone is expanded.

V: TRBV6-2/TRBV6-3
J: TRBJ2-5
D: TRBD2
size: .
CDR3: CASSYAAGVGETQYF
DNA: TGTGCCAGCAGTTACGCAGCGGGAGTAGGAGAGACCCAGTACTTC

V: TRBV20-1
J: TRBJ1-6
D: .
size: few
CDR3: CSAFPPTGNSPLHF
DNA: TGCAGTGCTTTCCCGCCAACAGGGAATTCACCCCTCCACTTT

V: TRBV2
J: TRBJ2-1
D: TRBD2
size: .
CDR3: CASLAGGWNEQFF
DNA: TGTGCCAGCTTAGCGGGAGGGTGGAATGAGCAGTTCTTC

V: TRBV11-2
J: TRBJ1-3
D: .
size: .
CDR3: CASSLVGQNTIYF
DNA: TGTGCCAGCAGCTTAGTGGGTCAAAACACCATATATTTT

V: TRBV11-2
J: TRBJ1-3
D: .
size: many
CDR3: CASSSSSTGNTIYF
DNA: TGTGCCAGCAGCTCGTCCTCTACGGGAAACACCATATATTTT

V: TRBV27
J: TRBJ2-1
D: TRBD1
size: .
CDR3: CASSFTRTGGSVNEQFF
DNA: TGTGCCAGCAGTTTCACACGGACAGGGGGTTCAGTCAATGAGCAGTTCTTC

V: TRBV12-3/TRBV12-4
J: TRBJ1-2
D: .
size: .
CDR3: CASSRGTAYGYTF
DNA: TGTGCCAGCAGCCGTGGTACTGCCTATGGCTACACCTTC

V: TRBV7-2
J: TRBJ2-7
D: .
size: few
CDR3: CASSLGPISPSYEQYF
DNA: TGTGCCAGCAGCTTAGGGCCCATCTCTCCCTCATACGAGCAGTACTTC

V: TRBV5-1
J: TRBJ2-1
D: TRBD1
size: few
CDR3: CASSSGTGVSYNEQFF
DNA: TGCGCCAGCAGCTCCGGGACAGGTGTTTCCTACAATGAGCAGTTCTTC

V: TRBV25-1
J: TRBJ2-5
D: .
size: once
CDR3: CASSVPAGETQYF
DNA: TGTGCCAGCAGTGTACCGGCAGGGGAGACCCAGTACTTC